A single sample is the source of the 29 T cell receptor beta chains below, sequenced in a study of Tregs in tolerant kidney transplant recipients. This table comes from immunoSEQ multiplex PCR, and its TCRdb copy is limited to in-frame clones, with some not included. Its clone listing holds 45,000 to 55,000 clones. The material was CD4+ T cells from blood, obtained before the transplant. Every receptor here comes from a human donor who received a combined kidney and bone marrow transplant.

This CDR3 reads CASSRGLAVYNEQFF. CDR3 DNA (partial): TGTGCCAGCAGCCGGGGACTAGCGGTCTACAATGAG. The chain links TRBV7-2 to TRBJ2-1, with TRBD2 matching 11 bases. The CDR3 end is not reached by the read, which stops 3 residues before it; the germline J gene fills it in. J was trimmed by 3 bases and V by 5 bases; bases with no gene match: 3. The CDR3 has 15 residues. Germline lookup yields CDR1 SGHTA and CDR2 FQGNSA.

A note on this clone: The read gets to within 3 residues of the CDR3 end, and the germline J gene fills in the rest. The chain has TRBV10-3 and TRBJ2-7, with D perhaps TRBD1 or TRBD2 (5 bases each). CDR1 is ENHRY and CDR2 is SYGVKD in the germline V gene. CDR3 length: 15 amino acids. V lost 2 bases and J 0 bases, leaving 11 bases between the germline ends. The CDR3: CAISEPEGSSYEQYF. The DNA read from the CDR3 is TGTGCCATCAGTGAGCCCGAGGGGAGCTCCTACGAG.

In regard to this clone: The sequence runs out 3 residues before the end of the CDR3; the remainder is reconstructed from the germline J gene. This sequence joins TRBV6-2 or TRBV6-3 and TRBJ2-1, with D possibly being TRBD1 (6 bases). The V gene lost 4 bases and the J gene lost 5 bases, with 15 bases spanning the gap. CDR1 is MNHEY, CDR2 SVGEGT, per germline. The CDR3 runs 15 residues. CDR3 bases read: TGTGCCAGCAGTTCCAGACAGGCATCTAACAATGAG. It encodes CASSSRQASNNE. The full-length CDR3 reads as CASSSRQASNNEQFF.

Concerning this clone: The read terminates 3 residues ahead of where the CDR3 ends, so the germline J gene completes it. The chain uses TRBV7-2 and TRBJ1-4; D gene ambiguous. The germline V gene encodes CDR1 SGHTA and CDR2 FQGNSA. The CDR3 totals 15 residues. The germline V and J ends were trimmed by 5 bases and 7 bases, with 17 bases remaining between them. Incomplete CDR3 DNA: TGTGCCAGCAGCCGTTCAGGAAAACGAAGTGAAAAA. Its translation: CASSRSGKRSEK. The CDR3, in full, reads CASSRSGKRSEKLFF. The full variable domain, in which reference TRBV7-2 and TRBJ1-4 provide the parts outside the CDR3, is GAGVSQSPSNKVTEKGKDVELRCDPISGHTALYWYRQSLGQGLEFLIYFQGNSAPDKSGLPSDRFSAERTGGSVSTLTIQRTQQEDSAVYLCASSRSGKRSEKLFFGSGTQLSVL.

Comment on this clone: The read halts 3 residues ahead of the CDR3 end, with the missing end drawn from the germline J gene. The rearrangement links TRBV7-9 to TRBJ1-1; TRBD1 is a possible D gene (5 bases). The CDR3 contains 14 residues. Germline-derived CDR1 and CDR2 are SEHNR and FQNEAQ (reference sequence). Trimming took off 5 bases at V and 5 bases at J, with 15 bases between the two ends. This CDR3 is CASSPTQGETEAFF. CDR3 DNA (partial): TGTGCCAGCAGCCCGACTCAGGGAGAAACTGAA.

As regards this clone: The read terminates 3 residues before the CDR3 end, so the remaining end is supplied by the germline J gene. The chain combines TRBV7-2 with TRBJ1-1; D not certain. Trimming removed 5 bases at V and 6 bases at J, with 13 bases between. Germline CDR1 is SGHTA and CDR2 is FQGNSA. CDR3 length: 13 amino acids. The CDR3 DNA, read in part, is TGTGCCAGCAGCACCCGAGCGAGATCTGAA. This translates into CASSTRARSE. The entire CDR3 protein reads CASSTRARSEAFF.

Worth noting for this clone: The sequence runs out 3 residues before the end of the CDR3; the remainder is reconstructed from the germline J gene. The chain carries TRBV29-1 and TRBJ1-1, with TRBD1 as a possible D gene (6 bases). CDR1 SQVTM and CDR2 ANQGSEA come from the germline V gene. The length of the CDR3 is 14 residues. The V end lost 7 bases, the J end lost 1 base, and 16 bases lay between the germline ends. CDR3 DNA, as far as it was read: TGCAGCGCTACCCGGGGACAAACGAACACTGAA. It is translated as CSATRGQTNTE. The whole CDR3 protein is CSATRGQTNTEAFF.

Comment on this clone: The read ends 3 residues before the CDR3 terminus; that terminus is restored from the germline J gene. The V and J genes are TRBV9 and TRBJ2-1, with TRBD2 matching 12 bases. Germline CDR1 and CDR2: SGDLS and YYNGEE. The V segment lost 1 base and the J segment 5 bases; nucleotides outside the gene matches: 10. This CDR3 region has 18 residues. CDR3 loop: CASSVRMGASGRDNEQFF. Partial CDR3 DNA: TGTGCCAGCAGCGTAAGGATGGGTGCTAGCGGGAGGGACAATGAG.

A word on this clone: The read falls 3 residues short of the CDR3 end, and the missing part is taken from the germline J gene. This chain joins TRBV18 and TRBJ2-3; TRBD2 matches at 14 bases. V was clipped by 6 bases and J by 7 bases; unmatched bases: 9. The germline V gene has CDR1 KGHSH and CDR2 LQKENI. The CDR3 runs 16 residues. CDR3 sequence reads: CASSPWTSGRIYTQYF. Incomplete CDR3 DNA: TGTGCCAGCTCCCCTTGGACTAGCGGGAGGATCTATACG.

On this clone: Read coverage stops 3 residues before the CDR3 terminus; the germline J gene supplies the remainder. The V call is TRBV10-2, the J call TRBJ2-7, with TRBD2 matching over 8 bases. The CDR3 consists of 14 residues. Per the germline V gene, CDR1 is WSHSY and CDR2 is SAAADI. The trim removed 4 bases at V and 4 bases at J, leaving 6 bases unmatched. The CDR3 DNA, read in part, is TGCGCCAGCAGTGTCGTAGCGGGACAATACGAG. It is translated as CASSVVAGQYE. The entire CDR3 is CASSVVAGQYEQYF.

As concerns this clone: Sequencing ends 3 residues short of the CDR3 end; the germline J gene provides the rest. This chain uses TRBV10-3 with TRBJ2-2; perhaps D is TRBD1 or TRBD2 (5 bases each). CDR1 is ENHRY, CDR2 SYGVKD, per germline. V lost 5 bases and J lost 3, with 7 bases in between. This CDR3 spans 13 amino acids. The DNA read from the CDR3 is TGTGCCATCAGTCGAGGGGACACCGGGGAG. Its translation: CAISRGDTGE. The CDR3 as a whole reads CAISRGDTGELFF.

Concerning this clone itself: The read terminates 3 residues before the CDR3 end, so the remaining end is supplied by the germline J gene. This chain uses TRBV18 with TRBJ2-3; 7 nucleotides line up with TRBD1. With 2 bases clipped from V and 5 bases from J, the junction kept 1 base outside the gene matches. CDR3 length: 13 amino acids. Germline loops: CDR1 KGHSH, CDR2 LQKENI. The CDR3 reads CASSPNRGDTQYF. CDR3 DNA (partial): TGTGCCAGCTCACCAAACAGGGGAGATACG.

As to this clone: Read sequence stops 3 residues before the CDR3 end, and the germline J gene provides the missing end. The rearrangement joins TRBV18 to TRBJ2-7, with TRBD1 matching 12 bases. This CDR3 contains 15 residues. Germline CDR1 is KGHSH and CDR2 is LQKENI. V was clipped by 3 bases and J by 5 bases; unmatched bases: 5. The CDR3 spells CASSPPGTGGHEQYF. Partial CDR3 DNA: TGTGCCAGCTCACCTCCCGGGACAGGGGGCCACGAG.

A remark on this clone: Sequencing ends 3 residues short of the CDR3 end; the germline J gene provides the rest. The chain uses TRBV5-6 and TRBJ2-7; weak D call: TRBD2 (5 bases). Germline CDR1 and CDR2: SGHDT and YYEEEE. The V gene lost 0 bases and the J gene lost 3 bases, with 10 bases spanning the gap. The CDR3 consists of 14 residues. CDR3 DNA, as far as it was read: TGTGCCAGCAGCTTGGGAACTAGATACTACGAG. It is translated as CASSLGTRYYE. The CDR3 in full is CASSLGTRYYEQYF. Together with reference TRBV5-6 and TRBJ2-7, the CDR3 gives the full variable domain: DAGVTQSPTHLIKTRGQQVTLRCSPKSGHDTVSWYQQALGQGPQFIFQYYEEEERQRGNFPDRFSGHQFPNYSSELNVNALLLGDSALYLCASSLGTRYYEQYFGPGTRLTVT.

With respect to this clone: The read falls 3 residues short of the CDR3 end, and the missing part is taken from the germline J gene. The rearrangement joins TRBV19 to TRBJ1-2, with D tentatively TRBD1 (6 bases). V was clipped by 10 bases and J by 4 bases, with 22 bases between them. Germline V gene data show CDR1 as LNHDA and CDR2 as SQIVND (reference sequence). CDR3 length: 15 residues. The CDR3 sequence: CATKPPGQFFYGYTF. The covered CDR3 bases are TGTGCCACCAAACCCCCAGGACAGTTCTTCTATGGC.

With respect to this clone: The CDR3 goes on 3 residues after the read ends, and that part is filled in from the germline J gene. The gene calls are TRBV2 and TRBJ2-1, with 8 bases identical to TRBD2. The germline V gene has CDR1 SNHLY and CDR2 FYNNEI. This CDR3 spans 15 amino acids. Trimming cost V 0 bases and J 4 bases; bases outside gene matches: 2. The CDR3 DNA, read in part, is TGTGCCAGCAGTGAAGCTAGCGGGGATTACAATGAG. This encodes CASSEASGDYNE. In full, the CDR3 reads CASSEASGDYNEQFF. The variable domain in full, with the rest retrieved from reference TRBV2 and TRBJ2-1, is EPEVTQTPSHQVTQMGQEVILRCVPISNHLYFYWYRQILGQKVEFLVSFYNNEISEKSEIFDDQFSVERPDGSNFTLKIRSTKLEDSAMYFCASSEASGDYNEQFFGPGTRLTVL.

As concerns this clone: Coverage ceases 3 residues before the CDR3 finishes, and the germline J gene fills in the end. The chain links TRBV5-1 to TRBJ2-7; D is uncertain. CDR1 is SGHRS, CDR2 YFSETQ, per germline. V shed 0 bases and J shed 6 bases, with 4 bases lying between them. This CDR3 is built from 11 residues. The CDR3 loop is CASSLEVEQYF. The sequenced part of the CDR3 DNA is TGCGCCAGCAGCTTGGAGGTCGAG.

With respect to this clone: The DNA ends 3 residues before the CDR3 does, and the rest of the CDR3 is filled in from the germline J gene. The gene calls are TRBV5-6 and TRBJ1-2, with D unclear. This CDR3 has 14 amino acids. V was shortened by 4 bases and J by 3 bases, with 13 bases between the two germline ends. Germline V gene sequence: CDR1 SGHDT, CDR2 YYEEEE. Here the CDR3 reads CASSPTQTDYGYTF. CDR3 DNA (partial): TGTGCCAGCAGCCCGACTCAGACCGACTATGGC.

This CDR3 reads CASSLEPIRGEQFF. The sequenced part of the CDR3 DNA is TGTGCCAGCAGCTTAGAACCGATACGGGGTGAG. This chain links TRBV7-3 with TRBJ2-1; D may be TRBD2 (5 bases). The read ends 3 residues early relative to the CDR3; the germline J gene fills the gap. In germline, CDR1 is SGHTA, CDR2 FQGTGA. Trimming removed 2 bases from V and 9 bases from J, with 14 bases in between. The CDR3 is made up of 14 amino acids.

This chain's CDR3 is CASSPTGPEAGNTIYF. CDR3 DNA, as far as it was read: TGCGCCAGCAGCCCGACAGGGCCAGAGGCTGGAAACACC. The chain has TRBV5-1 and TRBJ1-3; TRBD1 matches 7 bases. The read comes to an end 3 residues before the CDR3 does, leaving the germline J gene to fill in the end. In germline, CDR1 is SGHRS, CDR2 YFSETQ. The CDR3 extends over 16 amino acids. Trimming took 4 bases from V and 2 from J; bases not matched to a gene: 9.

The CDR3 protein is CASSWGQGRETQYF. CDR3 DNA, as far as it was read: TGTGCCAGCAGCTGGGGACAGGGGAGGGAGACC. The chain links TRBV7-6 to TRBJ2-5, with 10 bases identical to TRBD1. The read ends 3 residues before the CDR3 terminus; that terminus is restored from the germline J gene. The CDR3 has 14 residues. The trim removed 4 bases at V and 5 bases at J, leaving 4 bases unmatched. Germline assignment: CDR1 SGHVS and CDR2 FNYEAQ. The full variable domain, with the rest looked up from reference TRBV7-6 and TRBJ2-5, is GAGVSQSPRYKVTKRGQDVALRCDPISGHVSLYWYRQALGQGPEFLTYFNYEAQQDKSGLPNDRFSAERPEGSISTLTIQRTEQRDSAMYRCASSWGQGRETQYFGPGTRLLVL.

On this clone itself: The read ends 3 residues shy of where the CDR3 ends; the end is completed using the germline J gene. The chain carries TRBV20-1 and TRBJ2-3, with 8 nucleotides matching TRBD2. Germline V gives CDR1 DFQATT, CDR2 SNEGSKA (reference sequence). Germline trimming cut 2 bases from V and 2 bases from J; bases unmatched to any gene: 3. CDR3 length: 14 amino acids. The CDR3 loop reads CSARTSGDTDTQYF. CDR3 DNA (partial): TGCAGTGCTAGAACTAGCGGAGACACAGATACG.

As concerns this clone: The read finishes 3 residues shy of the CDR3 end, and the germline J gene is used to complete it. The chain links TRBV7-6 to TRBJ1-4; perhaps TRBD1 as D (6 bases). Trimming took 5 bases from V and 4 from J, leaving 11 bases between them. The length of the CDR3 is 14 residues. CDR1 and CDR2 (germline): SGHVS, FNYEAQ. The CDR3 DNA, read in part, is TGTGCCAGCAGCCGGACAGCTAATAATGAAAAA. It yields the protein CASSRTANNEK. The full-length CDR3 reads as CASSRTANNEKLFF. Full variable domain (missing parts from reference TRBV7-6 and TRBJ1-4): GAGVSQSPRYKVTKRGQDVALRCDPISGHVSLYWYRQALGQGPEFLTYFNYEAQQDKSGLPNDRFSAERPEGSISTLTIQRTEQRDSAMYRCASSRTANNEKLFFGSGTQLSVL.

Worth noting for this clone: The sequence runs out 3 residues before the end of the CDR3; the remainder is reconstructed from the germline J gene. The chain combines TRBV28 with TRBJ2-7; a possible D gene is TRBD2 (7 bases). CDR1 and CDR2 (germline): MDHEN, SYDVKM. This CDR3 spans 13 amino acids. V lost 7 bases and J 3 bases, leaving 13 bases between the germline ends. CDR3 loop: CASTGGGGYEQYF. Incomplete CDR3 DNA: TGTGCCAGCACGGGGGGAGGGGGCTACGAG.

With respect to this clone: The read terminates 3 residues before the CDR3 end, so the remaining end is supplied by the germline J gene. The rearrangement joins TRBV18 to TRBJ2-7; D is unresolved. The CDR3 loop spans 14 amino acids. CDR1 and CDR2 (germline): KGHSH, LQKENI. V lost 2 bases, J lost 4 bases, and 12 bases lay in between. The CDR3 bases that were read are TGTGCCAGCTCACCAGGTCCCCCTAGGTACGAG. Translating it yields CASSPGPPRYE. The whole CDR3 reads CASSPGPPRYEQYF.

With regard to this clone: The read gets to within 3 residues of the CDR3 end, and the germline J gene fills in the rest. The rearrangement joins TRBV19 to TRBJ2-5; 12 positions match TRBD2. J was trimmed by 5 bases and V by 7 bases; bases with no gene match: 11. The germline V gene has CDR1 LNHDA and CDR2 SQIVND (reference sequence). The CDR3 covers 16 residues. The CDR3 protein is CASTETSGSHRETQYF. The covered CDR3 bases are TGTGCCAGTACCGAGACTAGCGGGAGCCACCGGGAGACC.

Concerning this clone itself: The read terminates 3 residues ahead of where the CDR3 ends, so the germline J gene completes it. The chain has TRBV29-1 and TRBJ2-3; TRBD2 might be the D (6 bases). The length of the CDR3 is 12 residues. V lost 7 bases and J lost 5, with 13 bases in between. The germline V gene encodes CDR1 SQVTM and CDR2 ANQGSEA. The CDR3 loop reads CSAGAGGDTQYF. The CDR3 bases that were read are TGCAGCGCCGGGGCCGGGGGAGATACG.

On this clone itself: The read ends 3 residues shy of where the CDR3 ends; the end is completed using the germline J gene. V gene TRBV19 combines with J gene TRBJ1-5; 10 positions match TRBD1. After removal of 5 bases from V and 6 bases from J, the junction contained 4 bases not matched to a gene. CDR3 length: 14 residues. Germline CDR1 is LNHDA and CDR2 is SQIVND (reference sequence). CDR3 protein: CASSATGGRQPQHF. CDR3 DNA (partial): TGTGCCAGTAGTGCGACAGGGGGCCGTCAGCCC.

As concerns this clone: The read gets to within 3 residues of the CDR3 end, and the germline J gene fills in the rest. V gene TRBV2 combines with J gene TRBJ2-7; 7 nucleotides line up with TRBD1. Germline lookup yields CDR1 SNHLY and CDR2 FYNNEI. Losses at the gene ends were 3 bases for V and 5 bases for J; bases not matched to a gene: 13. CDR3 length equals 16 residues. This chain's CDR3 is CASSDPGGSGFHEQYF. CDR3 DNA (partial): TGTGCCAGCAGTGATCCAGGGGGAAGCGGTTTCCACGAG.